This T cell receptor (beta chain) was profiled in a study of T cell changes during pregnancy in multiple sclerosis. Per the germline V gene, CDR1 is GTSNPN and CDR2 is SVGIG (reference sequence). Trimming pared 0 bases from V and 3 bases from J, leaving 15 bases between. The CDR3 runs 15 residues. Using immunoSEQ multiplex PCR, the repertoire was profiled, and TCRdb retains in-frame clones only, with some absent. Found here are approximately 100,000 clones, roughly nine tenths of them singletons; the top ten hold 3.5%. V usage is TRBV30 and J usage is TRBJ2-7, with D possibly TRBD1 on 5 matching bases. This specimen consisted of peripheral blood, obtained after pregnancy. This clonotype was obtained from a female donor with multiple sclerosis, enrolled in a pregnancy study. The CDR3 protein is CAWSVTVQIHYEQYF. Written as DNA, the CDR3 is TGTGCCTGGAGTGTGACAGTACAGATTCACTACGAGCAGTACTTC.